Shown below are 3 T cell receptor beta chains from a single sample sequenced in a study of cytomegalovirus exposure and HLA in healthy donors. The PCR was carried out with 60 Vbeta primers and 13 Jbeta primers. Clones were read by immunoSEQ multiplex PCR, and TCRdb kept only the in-frame ones, dropping some. The table includes fewer than 150,000 clones, about 75% detected once. The sample taken for sequencing was PBMCs. The receptors derive from a woman between 25 and 40 years old in good health and CMV-seronegative.

As regards this clone: At one end, the junction sequence differs from germline, possibly due to a read error. The rearrangement links TRBV7-9 to TRBJ2-6; D perhaps matches TRBD1 (5 bases). CDR1 SEHNR and CDR2 FQNEAQ come from the germline V gene (reference sequence). The CDR3 extends over 16 amino acids. In DNA, the CDR3 is TGTTCCAGCAGCTCAGGGCTGGTTCCTGGGGCCAACGTCCTGACTTTC. Protein product: CSSSSGLVPGANVLTF.

The chain is built from TRBV28 and TRBJ1-2, with D uncertain. CDR3 length: 15 amino acids. Trimming removed 3 bases from V and 8 bases from J, with 19 bases in between. The germline CDR1 and CDR2 sequences are MDHEN and SYDVKM. CDR3 DNA: TGTGCCAGCAGTTTTTATTCGGCAGGCAAGGCGGGCTACACCTTC. Protein sequence: CASSFYSAGKAGYTF.

The count of this clone is one. The gene calls are TRBV10-1 and TRBJ2-1; no clear D. V shed 6 bases and J shed 8 bases, with 17 bases lying between them. Germline values: CDR1 WNHNN, CDR2 SYGVQD (reference sequence). The CDR3 sequence is 14 residues long. CDR3 region: CASSHGPQGDEQFF. DNA for the CDR3: TGCGCCAGCAGCCACGGTCCCCAAGGAGATGAGCAGTTCTTC.